The 18 T cell receptor beta chains below were found in one sample sequenced in a study of blood T cell repertoires in COVID-19 (TCRdb year 2020). Receptor amplification or capture employed the immunoSEQ multiplex PCR assay. The table comes from immuneACCESS by way of TCRdb, which keeps in-frame sequences with V and J called. Part of the clones is missing from these tables; in studies checked, under half for an unresolved V gene and the rest for unknown reasons. The sample profile shows some 700,000 clones; about 90% of them were found once. The top ten clones comprise roughly 0.26% of the sample. The sample taken for sequencing was peripheral blood. The receptors were gathered from a woman between 18 and 29 years old with acute or convalescent COVID-19.

The rearrangement uses TRBV9 and TRBJ1-2, with TRBD1 matching over 9 bases. The length of the CDR3 is 12 residues. Trimming took 4 bases from V and 8 from J; bases not matched to a gene: 3. Germline CDR1 and CDR2: SGDLS and YYNGEE. DNA of the CDR3: TGTGCCAGCAGCACAGGGGGCCGGGGCTACACCTTC. This encodes CASSTGGRGYTF. Complete variable domain (other parts from reference TRBV9 and TRBJ1-2): DSGVTQTPKHLITATGQRVTLRCSPRSGDLSVYWYQQSLDQGLQFLIQYYNGEERAKGNILERFSAQQFPDLHSELNLSSLELGDSALYFCASSTGGRGYTFGSGTRLTVV.

This clone was seen just once. V is TRBV4-3 and J is TRBJ2-2, with 13 bases matching TRBD2. Looked up from germline, CDR1 is LGHNA and CDR2 is YSLEER. The junction had 5 bases not matched to a gene; V was cut back by 5 bases and J by 5 bases. This CDR3 region has 16 residues. CDR3 amino acids: CASSTRTSGGTGELFF. The DNA for the CDR3 is TGCGCCAGCAGCACCCGGACTAGCGGGGGAACCGGGGAGCTGTTTTTT.

The rearrangement links TRBV11-2 to TRBJ1-5; TRBD1 matches 7 bases. This CDR3 comprises 16 residues. V was pared by 8 bases and J by 5 bases, with 15 bases of the junction left unmatched. From germline, CDR1 is SGHAT and CDR2 FQNNGV. The CDR3 DNA sequence: TGTGCCAGCGTAGGGACAGAGCCGGAGGGGTATCAGCCCCAGCATTTT. Residues: CASVGTEPEGYQPQHF.

In nucleotides, the CDR3 is TGTGCCAGCAGCCAGAGGGGACAGGGAAACAATGAGCAGTTCTTC. It codes for CASSQRGQGNNEQFF. The rearrangement uses TRBV7-9 and TRBJ2-1; 9 nucleotides line up with TRBD1. V gave up 5 bases and J gave up 5 bases; unmatched junction bases: 7. Germline V lookup: CDR1 SEHNR, CDR2 FQNEAQ (reference sequence). There are 15 residues in the CDR3.

The chain employs TRBV24-1 and TRBJ1-5; 7 bases line up with TRBD1. V trimming: 3 bases; J trimming: 8 bases; junction bases outside the gene matches: 3. This CDR3 has 13 amino acids. Germline V gene sequence: CDR1 KGHDR, CDR2 SFDVKD. The chain's CDR3 is CATSDTGAKPQHF. CDR3 bases: TGTGCCACCAGTGATACAGGGGCGAAGCCCCAGCATTTT.

V gene TRBV5-1 combines with J gene TRBJ1-4; possible D gene TRBD1, 5 bases. This CDR3 is built from 16 residues. In germline, CDR1 is SGHRS, CDR2 YFSETQ. Trimming cost V 2 bases and J 3 bases, with 14 bases left between them. The CDR3 is CASSLFAAGPNEKLFF. The CDR3 DNA reads TGCGCCAGCAGCTTATTCGCGGCAGGGCCTAATGAAAAACTGTTTTTT.

This sequence joins TRBV6-5 and TRBJ2-7; possible D gene TRBD1, 6 bases. With 6 bases removed from V and 3 bases from J, the gap between germline ends came to 18 bases. CDR1 is MNHEY, CDR2 SVGAGI, per germline. This CDR3 has 15 amino acids. The CDR3 nucleotides read TGTGCCAGCAGCCAGTCTGAGACAGGACTCTACGAGCAGTACTTC. Translation gives CASSQSETGLYEQYF.

The chain employs TRBV29-1 and TRBJ1-1, with D uncertain. Trimming removed 7 bases at V and 4 bases at J, with 16 bases between. The CDR3 has 13 amino acids. The germline V gene encodes CDR1 SQVTM and CDR2 ANQGSEA. The DNA of the CDR3 is TGCAGCGGAAGTGCGGTACACCTCACTGAAGCTTTCTTT. It yields the protein CSGSAVHLTEAFF.

V usage is TRBV7-2 and J usage is TRBJ2-2; unclear D gene. Germline CDR1 SGHTA, CDR2 FQGNSA. The V and J ends lost 1 base and 5 bases respectively, with 8 bases between them. The CDR3 runs 14 residues. CDR3 nucleotides: TGTGCCAGCAGCTTAGTCTGGCAGACCGGGGAGCTGTTTTTT. Translating gives CASSLVWQTGELFF.

The rearrangement uses TRBV19 and TRBJ2-1, with TRBD1 identical over 7 bases. The CDR3 is made up of 15 amino acids. Looked up from germline, CDR1 is LNHDA and CDR2 is SQIVND (reference sequence). The V and J ends lost 5 bases and 0 bases, in that order; junction bases with no gene match: 4. The CDR3 here is CASSPRDSSYNEQFF. CDR3 sequence (DNA): TGTGCCAGTAGTCCCCGGGACAGCTCCTACAATGAGCAGTTCTTC. The whole variable domain, filled in from reference TRBV19 and TRBJ2-1, reads DGGITQSPKYLFRKEGQNVTLSCEQNLNHDAMYWYRQDPGQGLRLIYYSQIVNDFQKGDIAEGYSVSREKKESFPLTVTSAQKNPTAFYLCASSPRDSSYNEQFFGPGTRLTVL.

J is TRBJ1-2 and V is TRBV5-6; D remains unclear. CDR1 and CDR2 (germline): SGHDT, YYEEEE. V was clipped by 0 bases and J by 9 bases, with 12 bases between them. CDR3 length: 13 residues. The CDR3 nucleotides are TGTGCCAGCAGCTTGGCCGAGGGTGGGAGCTACACCTTC. Its protein product is CASSLAEGGSYTF.

For this clone: Germline is not matched at one junction end, which may reflect a read error. J is TRBJ1-6 and V is TRBV4-3; tentative D call: TRBD1 (5 bases). This CDR3 region has 15 residues. Germline assignment: CDR1 LGHNA and CDR2 YSLEER. The CDR3 coding sequence is TGCGCCAGCAGCTTTCGGGACTCCGATAATTCACCCCTCCACTTT. It specifies CASSFRDSDNSPLHF.

The V and J genes are TRBV19 and TRBJ1-1; tentatively, D is TRBD1 (5 bases). CDR1 is LNHDA and CDR2 is SQIVND in the germline V gene (reference sequence). V shed 4 bases and J shed 1 base, with 10 bases lying between them. The CDR3 is made up of 14 amino acids. CDR3 in amino acids: CASSTRVENTEAFF. CDR3 sequence (DNA): TGTGCCAGTAGTACCAGGGTCGAGAACACTGAAGCTTTCTTT.

This chain links TRBV6-5 with TRBJ2-1, with D perhaps matching TRBD2 (5 bases). The V end was cut by 2 bases, the J end by 9 bases, with 11 bases between. Germline CDR1 and CDR2: MNHEY and SVGAGI. The CDR3 runs 13 residues. The CDR3 protein is CASSYGGGGEQFF. Written as DNA, the CDR3 is TGTGCCAGCAGTTACGGCGGAGGCGGTGAGCAGTTCTTC.

This clone was detected only once. The chain couples TRBV7-9 to TRBJ2-2, with 10 nucleotides matching TRBD1. The CDR3 spans 16 residues. CDR1 and CDR2 from the germline V gene are SEHNR and FQNEAQ (reference sequence). V shed 7 bases, J shed 0 bases, and the junction held 5 bases outside the gene matches. The CDR3 loop is CASNRGQGSNTGELFF. The CDR3 bases are TGTGCCAGCAACCGGGGACAGGGGTCGAACACCGGGGAGCTGTTTTTT.

This chain connects TRBV5-1 to TRBJ1-1; D is ambiguous. CDR1 SGHRS and CDR2 YFSETQ come from the germline V gene. The CDR3 loop spans 15 amino acids. V lost 7 bases to trimming and J lost 1 base, with 17 bases between them. This chain's CDR3 is CASRESRQRNTEAFF. The CDR3 DNA reads TGCGCCAGCCGCGAATCCCGCCAGCGGAACACTGAAGCTTTCTTT.

The chain employs TRBV5-6 and TRBJ1-1; maybe TRBD1 (6 bases). The CDR3 contains 17 residues. Trimming stripped 0 bases from V and 0 bases from J, with 15 bases between. From germline, CDR1 is SGHDT and CDR2 YYEEEE. The CDR3 region has the DNA TGTGCCAGCAGCTTGGGGGTAGGGGGTCGGATGAACACTGAAGCTTTCTTT. Protein sequence: CASSLGVGGRMNTEAFF.

The chain uses TRBV11-2 and TRBJ2-7; maybe TRBD2 (5 bases). The V gene lost 1 base and the J gene lost 1 base, with 11 bases spanning the gap. Looked up from germline, CDR1 is SGHAT and CDR2 is FQNNGV. There are 15 residues in the CDR3. CDR3 nucleotides: TGTGCCAGCAGCTTAGCGGGATACAGATCCTACGAGCAGTACTTC. Translating it yields CASSLAGYRSYEQYF. Supplemented by reference TRBV11-2 and TRBJ2-7, the full variable domain reads EAGVAQSPRYKIIEKRQSVAFWCNPISGHATLYWYQQILGQGPKLLIQFQNNGVVDDSQLPKDRFSAERLKGVDSTLKIQPAKLEDSAVYLCASSLAGYRSYEQYFGPGTRLTVT.